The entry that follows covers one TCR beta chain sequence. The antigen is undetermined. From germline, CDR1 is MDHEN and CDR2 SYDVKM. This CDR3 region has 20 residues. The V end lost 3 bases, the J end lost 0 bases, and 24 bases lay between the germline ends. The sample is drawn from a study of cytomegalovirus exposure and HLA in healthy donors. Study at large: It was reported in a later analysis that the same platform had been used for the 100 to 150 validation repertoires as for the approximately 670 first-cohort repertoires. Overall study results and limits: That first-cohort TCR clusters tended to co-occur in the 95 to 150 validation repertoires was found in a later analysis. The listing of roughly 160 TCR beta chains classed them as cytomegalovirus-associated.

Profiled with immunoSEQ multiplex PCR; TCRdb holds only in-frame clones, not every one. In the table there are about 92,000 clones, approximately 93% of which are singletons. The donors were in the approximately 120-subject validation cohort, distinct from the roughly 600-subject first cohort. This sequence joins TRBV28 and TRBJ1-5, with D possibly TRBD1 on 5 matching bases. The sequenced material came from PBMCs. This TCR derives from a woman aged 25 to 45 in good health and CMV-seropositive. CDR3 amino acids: CASSFTRPGRGRYSNQPQHF. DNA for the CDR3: TGTGCCAGCAGTTTTACCCGACCCGGGAGGGGCCGGTATAGCAATCAGCCCCAGCATTTT.